The present T cell receptor beta chain was sequenced within a study of T cells in Graves' hyperthyroidism and ophthalmopathy. Study-level background: Specimen type is peripheral blood, collected at initial diagnosis prior to any treatment.

Germline V CDR1 and CDR2: DFQATT, SNEGSKA (reference sequence). V was trimmed by 5 bases and J by 7 bases, leaving 15 bases between them. The CDR3 extends over 12 amino acids. This clonotype was counted many times. Antigen specificity is unknown. Study-wide findings and caveats: Clonotypes that were expanded in thyroid above 0.001 mostly appeared in blood too.

Amplified TCR beta CDR3 regions derived from RNA transcripts. TCR CDR3 regions were first amplified by RT-PCR with HTBI primers. TCRdb independently ran MiXCR on the multiplex PCR reads; one entry per CDR3 protein. The sample lists 500,000 to 550,000 distinct CDR3 sequences, around 21% seen once, with less than 30% in the top ten. Input material: blood. This sequence was found in a man aged 18 to 35 with Graves' hyperthyroidism. This chain joins TRBV20-1 and TRBJ2-7, with D maybe TRBD2 (6 bases). CDR3 in DNA: TGCAGTGCTGGCGGGGACGTTTGGGAGCAGTACTTC. It translates to CSAGGDVWEQYF.